The 12 T cell receptor beta chains below all came from one sample that was sequenced in a study of blood T cell repertoires in COVID-19 (dated by TCRdb to the early 2020s). Library creation used the immunoSEQ multiplex PCR assay. The table comes from immuneACCESS by way of TCRdb, which keeps in-frame sequences with V and J called. Part of the clones is missing from these tables; in studies checked, under half for an unresolved V gene and the rest for unknown reasons. This sample lists 100,000 to 150,000 clones; roughly nine tenths were detected once. Around 30% of the sample is taken by the ten largest. The specimen sequenced was peripheral blood. These receptors originate from a man between 65 and 79 years old with active or convalescent COVID-19.

The V gene is TRBV10-2, the J gene TRBJ1-4; D might be TRBD1 (5 bases). V dropped 3 bases and J dropped 7 bases, with 9 bases sitting between them. Per germline, CDR1 WSHSY and CDR2 SAAADI. There are 13 residues in the CDR3. The CDR3 DNA follows: TGCGCCAGCAGTGACGGGGGGGGTGAAAAACTGTTTTTT. It specifies CASSDGGGEKLFF.

J is TRBJ2-7 and V is TRBV14; 9 bases fit TRBD2. CDR1 and CDR2 (germline): SGHDN, FVKESK. V lost 3 bases, J lost 3 bases, and 9 bases stayed unmatched. The CDR3 covers 16 residues. Written as DNA, the CDR3 is TGTGCCAGCAGCCAGGAGACTAGCGGCATTTTCTACGAGCAGTACTTC. It codes for CASSQETSGIFYEQYF.

This clone was observed once. The genes are TRBV11-1 and TRBJ1-3; D is unresolved. The germline CDR1 and CDR2 sequences are SGHAT and FQDESV (reference sequence). The CDR3 consists of 14 residues. With 5 bases removed from V and 4 bases from J, the gap between germline ends came to 12 bases. For the CDR3, the DNA is TGTGCCAGCAGCCCCCCCAGAGGAGGAAACACCATATATTTT. Protein sequence: CASSPPRGGNTIYF.

The chain recombines TRBV19 with TRBJ1-1; 12 nucleotides line up with TRBD1. The CDR3 covers 15 residues. Germline V gene data show CDR1 as LNHDA and CDR2 as SQIVND (reference sequence). V gave up 4 bases and J gave up 5 bases; unmatched junction bases: 5. The CDR3: CASSRGQGAGTEAFF. The CDR3 DNA follows: TGTGCCAGTAGTAGGGGACAGGGGGCAGGGACTGAAGCTTTCTTT.

The chain combines TRBV28 with TRBJ2-7; 9 bases match TRBD1. This CDR3 has 15 amino acids. V lost 3 bases to trimming and J lost 3 bases; unmatched junction nucleotides: 6. CDR1 and CDR2 (germline): MDHEN, SYDVKM. The CDR3 DNA reads as TGTGCCAGCAGTTTGATACAGGGGGCGAGCTACGAGCAGTACTTC. Protein: CASSLIQGASYEQYF.

The rearrangement links TRBV11-1 to TRBJ1-1; a weak D match, TRBD1 (6 bases). The CDR3 consists of 15 residues. Germline-derived CDR1 and CDR2 are SGHAT and FQDESV (reference sequence). V was pared by 0 bases and J by 1 base, with 9 bases between. CDR3 region: CASSLAPQGNTEAFF. The CDR3 region has the DNA TGTGCCAGCAGCTTAGCGCCACAGGGGAACACTGAAGCTTTCTTT.

This rearrangement joins TRBV2 to TRBJ1-1; TRBD1 aligns across 7 bases. V was clipped by 6 bases and J by 8 bases; unmatched bases: 12. The germline CDR1 and CDR2 sequences are SNHLY and FYNNEI. The CDR3 totals 14 residues. The CDR3 region has the DNA TGTGCCAGCAGGGCAGGGGTAGGAGGGGGCGAAGCTTTCTTT. As protein: CASRAGVGGGEAFF.

This clone appeared a single time. The V and J genes are TRBV18 and TRBJ2-1; TRBD2 aligns across 10 bases. Losses at the gene ends were 2 bases for V and 8 bases for J; bases not matched to a gene: 3. This CDR3 is 14 amino acids long. Germline lookup yields CDR1 KGHSH and CDR2 LQKENI. DNA of the CDR3: TGTGCCAGCTCACCAGCTAGCGGGAGCTATGAGCAGTTCTTC. Translation gives CASSPASGSYEQFF.

This clone was seen a handful of times. This sequence joins TRBV7-2 and TRBJ2-6, with D unclear. CDR1 is SGHTA, CDR2 FQGNSA, per germline. The CDR3 loop spans 16 amino acids. Trimming left V 1 base short and J 0 bases short, with 7 bases between. DNA of the CDR3: TGTGCCAGCAGCTTAGTGGTGAGCTCTGGGGCCAACGTCCTGACTTTC. It codes for CASSLVVSSGANVLTF.

The rearrangement links TRBV7-9 to TRBJ2-1; D is ambiguous. This CDR3 has 16 residues. Trimming removed 0 bases at V and 3 bases at J, with 12 bases between. Germline V gene lookup returns CDR1 SEHNR and CDR2 FQNEAQ (reference sequence). The CDR3 protein is CASSLASTSFYNEQFF. The DNA for the CDR3 is TGTGCCAGCAGCTTAGCGTCGACAAGCTTCTACAATGAGCAGTTCTTC.

This rearrangement joins TRBV10-2 to TRBJ2-7; D remains ambiguous. Germline CDR1 reads WSHSY; CDR2 reads SAAADI. The CDR3 is 14 amino acids. Trimming took 3 bases from V and 1 from J, leaving 10 bases between them. For the CDR3, the DNA is TGCGCCAGCAGTGATCGGAGAGGTTCCTACGAGCAGTACTTC. Protein product: CASSDRRGSYEQYF.

This clone came up once. This chain joins TRBV28 and TRBJ2-1; the D gene is possibly TRBD1 (7 bases). V was cut by 5 bases and J by 7 bases, with 15 bases left in between. The CDR3 totals 14 residues. Germline lookup yields CDR1 MDHEN and CDR2 SYDVKM. The CDR3 nucleotides are TGTGCCAGCAGTGCCGTGACAGGGAGGAATGAGCAGTTCTTC. Translated, it gives CASSAVTGRNEQFF. The entire variable domain, with the rest obtained from reference TRBV28 and TRBJ2-1, is as follows: DVKVTQSSRYLVKRTGEKVFLECVQDMDHENMFWYRQDPGLGLRLIYFSYDVKMKEKGDIPEGYSVSREKKERFSLILESASTNQTSMYLCASSAVTGRNEQFFGPGTRLTVL.